What follows describes a single TCR beta chain. What it recognizes is unknown. Produced via immunoSEQ multiplex PCR; TCRdb's table is partial and in-frame only. The sample has about 58,000 clones, roughly 86% seen once. This sample is drawn from a study of OX40 agonist ivuxolimab in advanced cancers. Turning to the study itself: Patients were given ivuxolimab, an antibody that agonizes OX40 (CD134). Notes on the study in general: Specificity for antigen went undetermined in the expanded peripheral T cells.

The V and J ends lost 4 bases and 4 bases, in that order; junction bases with no gene match: 7. The germline CDR1 and CDR2 sequences are MNHEY and SVGAGI. CDR3 length: 15 amino acids. This sequence joins TRBV6-5 and TRBJ1-2; 9 nucleotides match TRBD1. The sequenced sample was CD4+ or CD8+ T cells sorted from blood, obtained in a trial of the OX40 agonist ivuxolimab. The clonotype originates from an adult with an advanced solid tumor such as melanoma, head and neck, liver or kidney cancer. The DNA of the CDR3 is TGTGCCAGCAGTTTGGGACAGGGCGTTCTCTATGGCTACACCTTC. Encoded protein: CASSLGQGVLYGYTF.